One and the same sample provided the 29 T cell receptor beta chains below, sequenced in a study of blood T cell repertoires in COVID-19. The repertoire was sequenced with immunoSEQ multiplex PCR; TCRdb's copy has only in-frame clones and lacks some. Of some 200,000 clones listed, around 82% are singletons. Input material: peripheral blood. The receptors stem from a woman between 65 and 79 years old with acute or convalescent COVID-19.

In DNA, the CDR3 is TGCAGTGCTAGTCCTAATCCAGCCAGCGGAGCGGGTATACAGCAGTACTTC. It codes for CSASPNPASGAGIQQYF. V gene TRBV20-1 combines with J gene TRBJ2-7; D might be TRBD2 (6 bases). This CDR3 has 17 residues. V was cut by 3 bases and J by 8 bases, with 29 bases left in between. The germline gives CDR1 DFQATT, CDR2 SNEGSKA (reference sequence).

The genes are TRBV7-2 and TRBJ1-3; D is perhaps TRBD1 (5 bases). The V gene lost 3 bases and the J gene lost 3 bases, with 12 bases spanning the gap. CDR1 is SGHTA and CDR2 is FQGNSA in the germline V gene. CDR3 size: 15 residues. The CDR3 region is CASSFMAGGGNTIYF. CDR3 in DNA: TGTGCCAGCAGCTTTATGGCGGGGGGTGGAAACACCATATATTTT.

The chain joins TRBV3-1 (or the pseudogene TRBV3-2) to TRBJ1-1; unclear D gene. This CDR3 has 13 amino acids. Trimming shortened V by 0 bases and J by 3 bases, and 5 bases separated the two germline ends. From germline, CDR1 is LGHDT and CDR2 YNNKEL (reference sequence). CDR3 sequence: CASSQDGYTEAFF. The CDR3 DNA reads as TGTGCCAGCAGCCAAGACGGGTACACTGAAGCTTTCTTT.

The V gene is TRBV18, the J gene TRBJ2-3, with D possibly matching TRBD2 (5 bases). The CDR3 loop spans 14 amino acids. V lost 3 bases and J lost 6, with 13 bases in between. Germline-derived CDR1 and CDR2 are KGHSH and LQKENI. CDR3 nucleotide sequence: TGTGCCAGCTCACCCGCCGAAGGCGGGGATACGCAGTATTTT. As protein: CASSPAEGGDTQYF.

Only a few counts were recorded for this clone. The chain joins TRBV7-9 to TRBJ2-6; D is possibly TRBD1 (6 bases). CDR1 SEHNR and CDR2 FQNEAQ come from the germline V gene (reference sequence). V dropped 4 bases and J dropped 2 bases, with 9 bases sitting between them. CDR3 size: 15 residues. The CDR3 bases are TGTGCCAGCAGCTCCGGGACACCTGGGGCCAACGTCCTGACTTTC. It is translated as CASSSGTPGANVLTF.

This chain joins TRBV5-1 and TRBJ2-1, with D possibly being TRBD2 (5 bases). CDR1 and CDR2 from the germline V gene are SGHRS and YFSETQ. V was shortened by 0 bases and J by 6 bases, with 10 bases between the two germline ends. There are 14 residues in the CDR3. CDR3 sequence: CASSLATSGNEQFF. In nucleotides, the CDR3 is TGCGCCAGCAGCTTGGCCACTAGTGGCAATGAGCAGTTCTTC.

A note on this clone: The junction differs from germline at one of its ends, possibly a read error. V gene TRBV5-1 combines with J gene TRBJ2-7; no clear D. CDR3 length: 14 residues. CDR1 SGHRS and CDR2 YFSETQ come from the germline V gene. The CDR3 DNA follows: TGCGCCAGCGGCTTTGGAGTAAGCCTCTACGAGCAGTACTTC. This sequence encodes CASGFGVSLYEQYF.

The chain recombines TRBV7-9 with TRBJ2-7; 9 bases fit TRBD2. Looked up from germline, CDR1 is SEHNR and CDR2 is FQNEAQ (reference sequence). CDR3 length: 15 residues. The ends lost 3 bases at V and 6 bases at J; junction bases unmatched: 9. CDR3 residues: CASSLFSSGMSEQYF. CDR3 in DNA: TGTGCCAGCAGCTTGTTTTCTAGCGGGATGTCCGAGCAGTACTTC. The variable domain in full, completed from reference TRBV7-9 and TRBJ2-7, reads DTGVSQNPRHKITKRGQNVTFRCDPISEHNRLYWYRQTLGQGPEFLTYFQNEAQLEKSRLLSDRFSAERPKGSFSTLEIQRTEQGDSAMYLCASSLFSSGMSEQYFGPGTRLTVT.

The rearrangement joins TRBV25-1 to TRBJ2-2; possibly TRBD2 for D (5 bases). Per the germline V gene, CDR1 is MGHDK and CDR2 is SYGVNS. This CDR3 is built from 17 residues. V was trimmed by 7 bases and J by 0 bases, leaving 18 bases between them. CDR3 sequence (DNA): TGTGCCAGCACCCCTTCTCCGGGGAAGTCGAACACCGGGGAGCTGTTTTTT. The encoded protein is CASTPSPGKSNTGELFF.

This chain links TRBV19 with TRBJ1-5; tentatively, D is TRBD1 (6 bases). V dropped 6 bases and J dropped 3 bases, with 12 bases sitting between them. Germline V lookup: CDR1 LNHDA, CDR2 SQIVND (reference sequence). The CDR3 length is 14 residues. Here the CDR3 DNA reads TGTGCCAGTAGAACAGGGCTGGACAATCAGCCCCAGCATTTT. Its protein is CASRTGLDNQPQHF.

The rearrangement links TRBV5-1 to TRBJ1-4; 10 bases line up with TRBD1. CDR1 and CDR2 from the germline V gene are SGHRS and YFSETQ. V gave up 3 bases and J gave up 3 bases; unmatched junction bases: 5. This CDR3 is 16 amino acids long. The CDR3 is CASSSTGGLANEKLFF. The DNA of the CDR3 is TGCGCCAGCAGCTCGACAGGGGGCTTAGCTAATGAAAAACTGTTTTTT.

The J gene is TRBJ1-1, the V gene TRBV5-6; TRBD1 aligns across 8 bases. V shed 0 bases and J 11 bases; nucleotides not matched to a gene: 3. The germline V gene encodes CDR1 SGHDT and CDR2 YYEEEE. CDR3 length: 12 residues. The CDR3 bases are TGTGCCAGCAGCTTGGGGCAGGGGGCGGCTTTCTTT. Its protein is CASSLGQGAAFF. Supplemented by reference TRBV5-6 and TRBJ1-1, the full variable domain reads DAGVTQSPTHLIKTRGQQVTLRCSPKSGHDTVSWYQQALGQGPQFIFQYYEEEERQRGNFPDRFSGHQFPNYSSELNVNALLLGDSALYLCASSLGQGAAFFGQGTRLTVV.

A word on this clone: Other DNA sequences of this sample code for an identical CDR3. The rearrangement links TRBV18 to TRBJ2-7; 10 bases are a match to TRBD1. Per germline, CDR1 KGHSH and CDR2 LQKENI. The junction had 1 base not matched to a gene; V was cut back by 3 bases and J by 2 bases. The CDR3 is 14 residues long. The CDR3 here is CASSPGQGTYEQYF. The DNA of the CDR3 is TGTGCCAGCTCACCGGGACAGGGGACCTACGAGCAGTACTTC.

The V gene is TRBV27, the J gene TRBJ2-2; weak D call: TRBD2 (6 bases). Germline V lookup: CDR1 MNHEY, CDR2 SMNVEV (reference sequence). This CDR3 has 14 residues. Between the trimmed V and J ends, which lost 5 bases and 2 bases, there was a span of 9 bases. The CDR3 bases are TGTGCCAGCAGTCTAGCGAAAAACACCGGGGAGCTGTTTTTT. It specifies CASSLAKNTGELFF.

The V gene is TRBV28, the J gene TRBJ2-2, with 12 bases that match TRBD2. The germline V gene has CDR1 MDHEN and CDR2 SYDVKM. The CDR3 is 16 residues long. Losses at the gene ends were 6 bases for V and 1 base for J; bases not matched to a gene: 3. Here the CDR3 DNA reads TGTGCCAGCAGATTACTAGCGGGAGGGAACACCGGGGAGCTGTTTTTT. Its translation: CASRLLAGGNTGELFF.

This rearrangement joins TRBV18 to TRBJ2-7; D is perhaps TRBD1 (5 bases). In germline, CDR1 is KGHSH, CDR2 LQKENI. V was pared by 6 bases and J by 4 bases, with 19 bases between. There are 15 residues in the CDR3. The CDR3 loop is CASSSGRGSYYEQYF. CDR3 DNA sequence: TGTGCCAGCTCCTCGGGTAGGGGTTCCTATTACGAGCAGTACTTC.

This chain joins TRBV3-1 (or the pseudogene TRBV3-2) and TRBJ2-3; 8 bases line up with TRBD2. Germline values: CDR1 LGHDT, CDR2 YNNKEL (reference sequence). This CDR3 spans 14 amino acids. Unmatched junction bases numbered 2, after V lost 4 bases and J lost 2 bases. This chain's CDR3 is CASSLSGNTDTQYF. The CDR3 DNA reads as TGTGCCAGCAGCCTTAGCGGGAACACAGATACGCAGTATTTT.

The chain combines TRBV21-1 with TRBJ2-5; the DNA was not used to check the table's D call, TRBD1. TRBV21-1 counts as a pseudogene. The CDR3 is 13 residues long. This chain's CDR3 is CASSKKGKETQYF. The CDR3, as DNA: TGTGCCAGCAGCAAAAAGGGGAAAGAGACCCAGTACTTC.

This sequence joins TRBV24-1 and TRBJ1-1, with D possibly TRBD1 on 6 matching bases. V lost 4 bases to trimming and J lost 10 bases, with 18 bases between them. CDR1 is KGHDR and CDR2 is SFDVKD in the germline V gene. The CDR3 is 14 residues long. In DNA, the CDR3 is TGTGCCACCAGTGACTGGACAGAAACCCGGGGAGCTTTCTTT. This gives the protein CATSDWTETRGAFF.

The chain is built from TRBV5-6 and TRBJ1-2; D is undetermined. V was trimmed by 4 bases and J by 2 bases, leaving 9 bases between them. The CDR3 is 13 amino acids. Germline V gene sequence: CDR1 SGHDT, CDR2 YYEEEE. CDR3 sequence: CASSSDTNYGYTF. The DNA of the CDR3 is TGTGCCAGCAGCAGTGACACCAACTATGGCTACACCTTC.

This chain connects TRBV3-1 (or the pseudogene TRBV3-2) to TRBJ2-5; TRBD2 matches 11 bases. Germline CDR1 reads LGHDT; CDR2 reads YNNKEL (reference sequence). The CDR3 has 17 amino acids. V was pared by 1 base and J by 1 base, with 5 bases of the junction left unmatched. CDR3 amino acids: CASSQGTTSGTQETQYF. In DNA, the CDR3 is TGTGCCAGCAGCCAAGGAACGACTAGCGGGACCCAAGAGACCCAGTACTTC.

The chain employs TRBV6-6 and TRBJ1-2; 10 nucleotides line up with TRBD1. The V segment lost 4 bases and the J segment 4 bases; nucleotides outside the gene matches: 6. Germline V gene sequence: CDR1 MNHNY, CDR2 SVGAGI (reference sequence). This CDR3 has 15 residues. The CDR3 is CASSSTGGSVYGYTF. The CDR3 DNA reads TGTGCCAGCAGTTCGACAGGGGGCAGTGTCTATGGCTACACCTTC.

The chain is built from TRBV15 and TRBJ2-7; TRBD1 aligns across 8 bases. The CDR3 runs to 17 residues. The ends lost 3 bases at V and 5 bases at J; junction bases unmatched: 15. Germline V gene data show CDR1 as LNHNV and CDR2 as YYDKDF (reference sequence). In DNA, the CDR3 is TGTGCCACCAGCAGCTTGGACAGGGCACTGATCAACGACGAGCAGTACTTC. It codes for CATSSLDRALINDEQYF.

As to this clone: Additional DNA sequences in this sample encode the identical CDR3. J is TRBJ2-2 and V is TRBV5-1, with D perhaps TRBD1 (6 bases). V was trimmed by 3 bases and J by 4 bases, leaving 13 bases between them. CDR3 size: 15 residues. CDR1 and CDR2 from the germline V gene are SGHRS and YFSETQ. CDR3 DNA sequence: TGCGCCAGCAGCTCGCGGACAGAGATCACCGGGGAGCTGTTTTTT. This codes for CASSSRTEITGELFF.

The rearrangement joins TRBV11-2 to TRBJ2-5; no firm D call. Trimming stripped 5 bases from V and 5 bases from J, with 6 bases between. Germline V CDR1 and CDR2: SGHAT, FQNNGV. The CDR3 contains 11 residues. The CDR3 loop reads CASSLKETQYF. CDR3 in DNA: TGTGCCAGCAGCCTAAAGGAGACCCAGTACTTC. Full variable domain (missing parts from reference TRBV11-2 and TRBJ2-5): EAGVAQSPRYKIIEKRQSVAFWCNPISGHATLYWYQQILGQGPKLLIQFQNNGVVDDSQLPKDRFSAERLKGVDSTLKIQPAKLEDSAVYLCASSLKETQYFGPGTRLLVL.

This clone was seen a single time. The genes are TRBV19 and TRBJ2-5; 7 nucleotides line up with TRBD2. The V gene's germline CDR1 is LNHDA and CDR2 SQIVND (reference sequence). The ends lost 3 bases at V and 2 bases at J; junction bases unmatched: 0. The CDR3 totals 13 residues. The DNA of the CDR3 is TGTGCCAGTAGTATGGGACTACAAGAGACCCAGTACTTC. Translating it yields CASSMGLQETQYF.

The chain combines TRBV6-5 with TRBJ1-1; 11 bases are shared with TRBD1. V was clipped by 4 bases and J by 6 bases; unmatched bases: 10. This CDR3 is built from 16 residues. The germline V gene has CDR1 MNHEY and CDR2 SVGAGI. CDR3 in DNA: TGTGCCAGCAGTTCCGGACAGGGGGCAAGTATTGCTGAAGCTTTCTTT. Its protein is CASSSGQGASIAEAFF.

The genes are TRBV6-5 and TRBJ2-1; a possible D gene is TRBD2 (6 bases). CDR3 size: 13 residues. Germline lookup yields CDR1 MNHEY and CDR2 SVGAGI. V lost 0 bases and J 7 bases, leaving 7 bases between the germline ends. The DNA of the CDR3 is TGTGCCAGCAGTTACTCGCGGGATAATGAGCAGTTCTTC. It encodes CASSYSRDNEQFF.

This chain joins TRBV19 and TRBJ2-7, with 9 positions matching TRBD1. CDR3 length: 18 amino acids. The ends lost 4 bases at V and 7 bases at J; junction bases unmatched: 20. In germline, CDR1 is LNHDA, CDR2 SQIVND (reference sequence). The CDR3 spells CASSKRQGGAGEDMEQYF. In nucleotides, the CDR3 is TGTGCCAGTAGTAAACGACAGGGGGGGGCTGGAGAAGATATGGAGCAGTACTTC.